This TCR beta chain was captured in a study of T cell responses to AZD1222 COVID-19 vaccine (dated by TCRdb to the early 2020s). Some background on the complete study: AZD1222 recipients with second doses at about 4 weeks or about 12 weeks were pooled, because spike-specific TCR depth and breadth did not differ between schedules. Trial participants were enrolled by age into 18-55, 56-69 and 70-plus year subgroups, with around 140, 26 and 57 TCR-sequenced participants respectively. TCR sequencing covered roughly 230 trial participants: 200 to 220 given two doses of AZD1222 and about 26 given two doses of MenACWY control vaccine. Study-wide conclusions, independent of this receptor: Reportedly, almost half of the unique spike-specific TCRs recognized epitopes lying outside the regions that are mutated in the B.1.351 and B.1.1.7 variants. Only five to seven AZD1222 recipients were SARS-CoV-2 seropositive at baseline, limiting conclusions about previously exposed vaccinees. A significant rise in spike-specific TCR breadth and depth was observed after two AZD1222 doses relative to day 0 and relative to MenACWY recipients. Most participants were white British and females outnumbered males, and the authors suggested that clonal diversity may have been underestimated. The whole spike protein was spanned by vaccine-associated CD4 TCRs, and dominant responses were seen in regions 160-218 and 743-854. Because no day 14 peak-response samples were available, repertoires were characterized only after the peak T cell response. In the small 56-69-year group, the increase in depth fell short of significance, most likely because of low power.

Taken from cysteine to phenylalanine, the CDR3 has 14 residues. CDR3 DNA only is kept here, 42 bases in frame from base 1. Reading the germline V gene (reference sequence) gives CDR1 MNHEY and CDR2 SMNVEV. V and J are trimmed by 5 bases and 8 bases, and the gene matches miss 8 bases of the junction. The CDR3 regions of human TCRbeta chains were analyzed by immunosequencing. On the authors' methods: TCRs in the repertoires were matched against a reference library of SARS-CoV-2-specific TCRs that had been generated with the MIRA antigen-specificity platform. Breadth meant the fraction of unique TCRs that were SARS-CoV-2-associated, whereas depth meant the fraction of total T cells that were SARS-CoV-2-associated. Using the MIRA data, every spike-specific TCR was mapped to the spike region that the TCR reacted to and assigned to either a CD4 or a CD8 class. Log10-transformed breadth and depth values were compared by one-way ANOVA with Sidak's multiple comparisons tests. TCRdb limited this immuneACCESS table to in-frame rearrangements with V and J called. A share of clones is missing; checked studies link under half to unresolved V genes, and the rest is unexplained. V and J calls and clone size are given by that table; D and trimming were obtained from the DNA. The sample data list about 97,000 clones, and about nine tenths of these were observed just once. Together, the top ten hold approximately 1.2% of the sample.

In light of the paper, this sample's time point label describes: baseline before first vaccination. Vaccinee samples came from UK trials COV001 and COV002, including a single-blind randomized controlled phase 2/3 trial of AZD1222 (ChAdOx1 nCoV-19) in healthy adults. Trial participant PBMC samples were collected at day 0 and day 28 after the second dose for TCRbeta chain sequencing. With regard to this clone: Its antigen remains undetermined. Per-base qualities were not stored, and no clone one base away is much larger.

The receptor's source is an adult in good health. The material sequenced was peripheral blood, taken on day 0 of AZD1222 vaccination. The chain links TRBV27 with TRBJ1-2; 10 nucleotides in the junction match TRBD1. The bases are TGTGCCAGCAGTCCCGACAGGGGGCAAAAAGGCTACACCTTC. It translates as CASSPDRGQKGYTF.